Shown below are 18 T cell receptor beta chains from a single sample sequenced in a study of T cells in Graves' hyperthyroidism and ophthalmopathy (dated by TCRdb to about 2019). Library method: multiplex PCR. TCRdb shows the sequencer as Illumina HiSeq 2000. The TCR beta CDR3 regions were amplified from RNA transcripts. A first-round RT-PCR of the TCR CDR3 used the HTBI primer set with the Qiagen OneStep RT-PCR kit. The raw public reads went through TCRdb reprocessing: fastp at Q25, MiXCR clone calling, in-frame beta chains kept. Each CDR3 protein gets just one entry, which takes the most common genes and DNA from the rows behind it. This sample gives approximately 400,000 distinct CDR3 sequences in total; 15% to 18% of them show up just once. The ten top clones hold around a quarter of the sample. The specimen was blood. These receptors all come from a woman aged 18 to 35 with Graves' hyperthyroidism that later progressed to Graves' ophthalmopathy.

This clonotype was found a few times. The gene calls are TRBV15 and TRBJ2-1, with 9 bases fitting TRBD2. The CDR3 length is 19 residues. Germline values: CDR1 LNHNV, CDR2 YYDKDF (reference sequence). Trimming took 0 bases from V and 2 from J; bases not matched to a gene: 11. In nucleotides, the CDR3 is TGTGCCACCAGCAGAGATCTGCTCCTAGCGGGGAATCCCTACAATGAGCAGTTCTTC. Translation gives CATSRDLLLAGNPYNEQFF.

The sample holds a few counts of this clonotype. The chain employs TRBV12-3 or TRBV12-4 and TRBJ2-4, with a tentative D call TRBD2 (6 bases). Trimming removed 6 bases from V and 2 bases from J, with 11 bases in between. The CDR3 is 14 residues long. The CDR3 region is CASSPGGSKNIQYF. The CDR3 coding sequence is TGTGCCAGCAGCCCTGGGGGGTCCAAAAACATTCAGTACTTC.

This clonotype was counted ten times or more. CDR3 nucleotide sequence: TGCAGTGCTTCCCCCATCCTAAGGGCTAGCGACAATGAGCAGTTCTTC. Protein sequence: CSASPILRASDNEQFF. The gene calls are TRBV20-1 and TRBJ2-1, with D possibly being TRBD2 (6 bases). This CDR3 spans 16 amino acids. Trimming pared 5 bases from V and 5 bases from J, leaving 22 bases between. Germline V gene lookup returns CDR1 DFQATT and CDR2 SNEGSKA (reference sequence).

The V and J genes are TRBV4-2 and TRBJ2-7; either TRBD1 or TRBD2 may supply D (5 bases each). In germline, CDR1 is LGHNA, CDR2 YNFKEQ. The CDR3 is made up of 18 amino acids. V was clipped by 0 bases and J by 0 bases, with 18 bases between them. The CDR3 spells CASSQDSGRQDLSYEQYF. The CDR3 DNA sequence: TGTGCCAGCAGCCAAGATTCGGGGCGGCAGGACCTCTCCTACGAGCAGTACTTC.

This clonotype showed up many times. The J gene is TRBJ1-1, the V gene TRBV3-1, with no clear D. V lost 7 bases to trimming and J lost 3 bases, with 6 bases between them. This CDR3 is 11 amino acids long. The V gene's germline CDR1 is LGHDT and CDR2 YNNKEL (reference sequence). The CDR3 spells CASTGDTEAFF. As DNA, the CDR3 is TGTGCCAGCACGGGAGACACTGAAGCTTTCTTT.

This clonotype has more than one count but fewer than ten. The CDR3 spells CATMSSGPTTGELFF. In nucleotides, the CDR3 is TGTGCCACCATGTCGTCAGGGCCGACCACCGGGGAGCTGTTTTTT. This rearrangement joins TRBV24-1 to TRBJ2-2; a weak D match, TRBD1 (5 bases). The CDR3 sequence is 15 residues long. The germline gives CDR1 KGHDR, CDR2 SFDVKD. Trimming cost V 8 bases and J 4 bases, with 16 bases left between them.

This clonotype was counted many times. The gene calls are TRBV29-1 and TRBJ1-5; 7 nucleotides match TRBD1. V shed 2 bases and J 4 bases; nucleotides not matched to a gene: 2. Germline V gene sequence: CDR1 SQVTM, CDR2 ANQGSEA. The CDR3 sequence is 13 residues long. The CDR3 DNA is TGCAGCGTTGAAACGGACAGGAATCAGCCCCAGCATTTT. It codes for CSVETDRNQPQHF.

This clonotype has ten or more counts. The chain carries TRBV3-1 and TRBJ2-7; 8 bases are a match to TRBD2. The CDR3 covers 16 residues. Germline V gene sequence: CDR1 LGHDT, CDR2 YNNKEL (reference sequence). J was trimmed by 2 bases and V by 4 bases; bases with no gene match: 10. CDR3 nucleotides: TGTGCCAGCAGCCTTGGCGTAGCGGGACCCCCCTACGAGCAGTACTTC. Residues: CASSLGVAGPPYEQYF.

This clonotype was seen many times. DNA of the CDR3: TGTGCCAGCAGTTCTTTTTCGGGACGGGTCTATGGCTACACCTTC. Residues: CASSSFSGRVYGYTF. The chain combines TRBV28 with TRBJ1-2, with a tentative D call TRBD1 (5 bases). CDR1 MDHEN and CDR2 SYDVKM come from the germline V gene. The V gene lost 4 bases and the J gene lost 4 bases, with 16 bases spanning the gap. The length of the CDR3 is 15 residues.

This chain uses TRBV7-8 with TRBJ1-6, with D possibly TRBD1 on 6 matching bases. This CDR3 contains 12 residues. Trimming stripped 5 bases from V and 19 bases from J, with 18 bases between. Germline CDR1 SGHVS, CDR2 FQNEAQ. Here the CDR3 DNA reads TGTGCCAGCAGCCGTGGGGGCAGGAGTAGACACTTT. Translation: CASSRGGRSRHF.

The chain is built from TRBV4-1 and TRBJ2-1; 8 nucleotides align to TRBD2. Per germline, CDR1 MGHRA and CDR2 YSYEKL. This CDR3 has 18 amino acids. V shed 4 bases and J 9 bases; nucleotides not matched to a gene: 20. This CDR3 reads CASSLTGRVKREKREQFF. The CDR3 DNA is TGCGCCAGCAGCCTTACAGGTAGGGTCAAGCGGGAGAAACGTGAGCAGTTCTTC.

Many counts were recorded for this clonotype. The V and J genes are TRBV5-1 and TRBJ2-2, with TRBD1 matching over 8 bases. Germline V CDR1 and CDR2: SGHRS, YFSETQ. The CDR3 is made up of 16 amino acids. The V gene end was trimmed by 4 bases and the J gene end by 1 base; junction bases not matched to a gene: 6. The CDR3 sequence: CASSLPGTGNTGELFF. In DNA, the CDR3 is TGCGCCAGCAGCCTCCCTGGGACAGGGAACACCGGGGAGCTGTTTTTT.

CDR3 DNA: TGTGCCAGCAGTGTCAACAGGGGGCAATACTATGGCTACACCTTC. It codes for CASSVNRGQYYGYTF. The chain links TRBV2 to TRBJ1-2; 9 nucleotides agree with TRBD1. The ends lost 4 bases at V and 3 bases at J; junction bases unmatched: 6. Germline CDR1 is SNHLY and CDR2 is FYNNEI. CDR3 length equals 15 residues.

This clonotype came up many times. The rearrangement uses TRBV11-1 and TRBJ2-7; possibly TRBD1 for D (5 bases). The CDR3 is 13 residues long. The germline V gene has CDR1 SGHAT and CDR2 FQDESV (reference sequence). The V end was cut by 5 bases, the J end by 6 bases, with 14 bases between. CDR3 nucleotides: TGTGCCAGCAGCCAAGACAGTCCTCTCGAGCAGTACTTC. This translates into CASSQDSPLEQYF.

The chain uses TRBV20-1 and TRBJ1-1; perhaps TRBD1 as D (5 bases). Germline assignment: CDR1 DFQATT and CDR2 SNEGSKA (reference sequence). This CDR3 spans 15 amino acids. V dropped 3 bases and J dropped 2 bases, with 16 bases sitting between them. The CDR3 DNA is TGCAGTGCTAGGGGTGACGGGACGGTTAACACTGAAGCTTTCTTT. It translates to CSARGDGTVNTEAFF.

Worth noting for this clonotype: Possible read error: a much larger clone is one base away. The J gene is TRBJ1-4, the V gene TRBV2; tentatively, D is TRBD1 (5 bases). V shed 6 bases and J shed 7 bases, with 18 bases lying between them. The germline V gene has CDR1 SNHLY and CDR2 FYNNEI. The CDR3 length is 15 residues. The CDR3 DNA sequence: TGTGCCAGCAGCCATGGGGGGGGGGGTTTTGAAAAACTGTTTTTT. This codes for CASSHGGGGFEKLFF.

In its sample, this clonotype was seen many times. The chain joins TRBV20-1 to TRBJ2-7, with D unclear. The CDR3 runs 15 residues. Germline V gene data show CDR1 as DFQATT and CDR2 as SNEGSKA (reference sequence). With 3 bases removed from V and 1 base from J, the gap between germline ends came to 16 bases. The CDR3 region is CSARRWQALSYEQYF. The CDR3 DNA sequence: TGCAGTGCTAGGCGTTGGCAGGCCTTGTCCTACGAGCAGTACTTC.

The gene calls are TRBV4-1 and TRBJ2-1, with D perhaps being TRBD1 or TRBD2 (6 bases each). The CDR3 covers 16 residues. From germline, CDR1 is MGHRA and CDR2 YSYEKL. V gave up 1 base and J gave up 0 bases, with 10 bases separating them. CDR3 loop: CASSQGGALSYNEQFF. The CDR3 region has the DNA TGCGCCAGCAGCCAAGGGGGGGCGCTCTCCTACAATGAGCAGTTCTTC.